The rows below give T cell receptor beta chains drawn from one sample of a study of cytomegalovirus exposure and HLA in healthy donors. The data were produced by immunoSEQ multiplex PCR, yet TCRdb's version contains in-frame clones alone and is incomplete. The table records approximately 130,000 clones, roughly 83% of them present only once. The sequencing input was PBMCs. The receptors originated from a man aged 35-49 years in good health and CMV-seronegative. The CDR3 runs from the conserved cysteine through the conserved F or W. The order of the fields is V gene, D gene, clone size, CDR3 length, J gene, CDR3 protein, CDR3 DNA. The D gene is left open where the match is weak. The size of a clone is reported for some rows only, either as once, few or many, or as a class for expanded clones.

V: TRBV27
D: TRBD1
size: NA
length: 16
J: TRBJ2-1
CDR3: CASSIYRDRGYNEQFF
DNA: TGTGCCAGCAGTATTTACCGGGACAGGGGTTACAATGAGCAGTTCTTC

V: TRBV18
D: TRBD1
size: NA
length: 16
J: TRBJ2-3
CDR3: CASSADRGRETDTQYF
DNA: TGTGCCAGCTCAGCGGACAGGGGGCGGGAGACAGATACGCAGTATTTT

V: TRBV5-1
D: NA
size: NA
length: 15
J: TRBJ1-3
CDR3: CASSLGDTSIHTIYF
DNA: TGCGCCAGCAGCTTGGGGGACACATCAATTCACACCATATATTTT

V: TRBV27
D: NA
size: NA
length: 13
J: TRBJ1-1
CDR3: CATRRSGGTEAFF
DNA: TGTGCCACTCGACGGTCGGGGGGGACTGAAGCTTTCTTT

V: TRBV5-1
D: NA
size: NA
length: 15
J: TRBJ1-5
CDR3: CASSPQTGADQPQHF
DNA: TGCGCCAGCAGCCCCCAAACAGGAGCCGATCAGCCCCAGCATTTT

V: TRBV7-2
D: NA
size: few
length: 14
J: TRBJ1-5
CDR3: CASSLVSGNQPQHF
DNA: TGTGCCAGCAGCTTAGTGTCCGGCAATCAGCCCCAGCATTTT

V: TRBV19
D: NA
size: once
length: 15
J: TRBJ1-1
CDR3: CASRIAGAGDTEAFF
DNA: TGTGCCAGTAGGATTGCTGGGGCTGGAGACACTGAAGCTTTCTTT

V: TRBV27
D: NA
size: NA
length: 13
J: TRBJ1-1
CDR3: CASSSSLSTEAFF
DNA: TGTGCCAGCAGTTCAAGTCTAAGCACTGAAGCTTTCTTT

V: TRBV7-2
D: NA
size: NA
length: 13
J: TRBJ2-5
CDR3: CASSLNIRETQYF
DNA: TGTGCCAGCAGCTTAAACATCCGAGAGACCCAGTACTTC

V: TRBV15
D: TRBD2
size: NA
length: 16
J: TRBJ2-5
CDR3: CATSRDRGREGETQYF
DNA: TGTGCCACCAGCAGAGATCGCGGGAGAGAGGGGGAGACCCAGTACTTC

V: TRBV6-1
D: TRBD1
size: NA
length: 13
J: TRBJ1-1
CDR3: CASMKTGLTEAFF
DNA: TGTGCCAGCATGAAGACAGGGTTGACTGAAGCTTTCTTT

V: TRBV4-3
D: TRBD1
size: few
length: 16
J: TRBJ2-1
CDR3: CASSQEAGGSYNEQFF
DNA: TGCGCCAGCAGCCAAGAGGCAGGGGGCTCCTACAATGAGCAGTTCTTC

V: TRBV4-3
D: NA
size: NA
length: 15
J: TRBJ1-2
CDR3: CASSQATGSLYGYTF
DNA: TGCGCCAGCAGCCAAGCGACAGGCAGCCTCTATGGCTACACCTTC

V: TRBV5-4
D: NA
size: NA
length: 14
J: TRBJ2-3
CDR3: CASSRGRQEDTQYF
DNA: TGTGCCAGCAGCCGGGGCCGACAGGAAGATACGCAGTATTTT

V: TRBV29-1
D: NA
size: NA
length: 14
J: TRBJ2-5
CDR3: CSVEIGPVGRDQYF
DNA: TGCAGCGTTGAAATAGGCCCGGTGGGGAGAGACCAGTACTTC

V: TRBV5-1
D: NA
size: NA
length: 13
J: TRBJ2-7
CDR3: CASSRGGAGEQYF
DNA: TGCGCCAGCAGCAGGGGGGGCGCCGGGGAGCAGTACTTC

V: TRBV27
D: NA
size: NA
length: 14
J: TRBJ2-5
CDR3: CASSFSGGRETQYF
DNA: TGTGCCAGCAGTTTCTCAGGGGGGCGGGAGACCCAGTACTTC

V: TRBV28
D: TRBD2
size: NA
length: 17
J: TRBJ2-5
CDR3: CASSLGLAGVRRETQYF
DNA: TGTGCCAGCAGTTTAGGGCTAGCGGGGGTAAGAAGGGAGACCCAGTACTTC

V: TRBV18
D: NA
size: NA
length: 13
J: TRBJ2-7
CDR3: CASSQRTVDEQYF
DNA: TGTGCCAGCTCACAGCGGACAGTCGACGAGCAGTACTTC

V: TRBV5-1
D: NA
size: NA
length: 14
J: TRBJ2-1
CDR3: CASSLVNSYNEQFF
DNA: TGCGCCAGCAGCTTGGTAAACTCCTACAATGAGCAGTTCTTC

V: TRBV6-5
D: TRBD1
size: NA
length: 15
J: TRBJ1-5
CDR3: CASRSGTGGNQPQHF
DNA: TGTGCCAGCAGGTCCGGGACAGGGGGCAATCAGCCCCAGCATTTT

V: TRBV7-9
D: TRBD1
size: NA
length: 13
J: TRBJ1-2
CDR3: CASRRQGDYGYTF
DNA: TGTGCCAGCAGGCGACAGGGTGATTACGGCTACACCTTC

V: TRBV11-3
D: TRBD2
size: few
length: 16
J: TRBJ2-6
CDR3: CASSLEAGEGANVLTF
DNA: TGTGCCAGCAGCTTAGAGGCGGGGGAAGGGGCCAACGTCCTGACTTTC

V: TRBV18
D: TRBD1
size: NA
length: 13
J: TRBJ1-5
CDR3: CASSADRDQPQHF
DNA: TGTGCCAGCTCGGCGGACAGGGATCAGCCCCAGCATTTT

V: TRBV7-2
D: NA
size: once
length: 16
J: TRBJ1-3
CDR3: CASSVSGGRSGNTIYF
DNA: TGTGCCAGCAGCGTAAGTGGAGGGAGGTCTGGAAACACCATATATTTT

V: TRBV2
D: TRBD1
size: NA
length: 14
J: TRBJ2-7
CDR3: CASSAGTGAYEQYF
DNA: TGTGCCAGCAGCGCCGGGACAGGTGCCTACGAGCAGTACTTC

V: TRBV11-2
D: TRBD1
size: NA
length: 15
J: TRBJ1-4
CDR3: CASSLRQGLNEKLFF
DNA: TGTGCCAGCAGCCTCCGACAGGGACTTAATGAAAAACTGTTTTTT

V: TRBV9
D: NA
size: NA
length: 16
J: TRBJ2-4
CDR3: CASSVQWGVSKNIQYF
DNA: TGTGCCAGCAGCGTCCAGTGGGGAGTCTCCAAAAACATTCAGTACTTC

V: TRBV28
D: NA
size: NA
length: 11
J: TRBJ2-7
CDR3: CASSLTREQYF
DNA: TGTGCCAGCAGTTTAACCCGGGAGCAGTACTTC

V: TRBV2
D: NA
size: few
length: 20
J: TRBJ1-5
CDR3: CASSDNWYAWRQSSNQPQHF
DNA: TGTGCCAGCAGTGATAATTGGTACGCCTGGAGGCAGTCTAGCAATCAGCCCCAGCATTTT

V: TRBV7-9
D: TRBD2
size: NA
length: 16
J: TRBJ2-3
CDR3: CASSLLASGSTDTQYF
DNA: TGTGCCAGCAGCTTATTGGCTAGCGGAAGCACAGATACGCAGTATTTT

V: TRBV10-3
D: TRBD2
size: NA
length: 13
J: TRBJ2-1
CDR3: CAIAASGMGEQFF
DNA: TGTGCCATAGCGGCTAGCGGGATGGGTGAGCAGTTCTTC

V: TRBV9
D: TRBD2
size: few
length: 16
J: TRBJ2-2
CDR3: CASSVRASGPTGELFF
DNA: TGTGCCAGCAGCGTAAGGGCTAGCGGGCCCACCGGGGAGCTGTTTTTT

V: TRBV7-2
D: TRBD2
size: NA
length: 15
J: TRBJ2-3
CDR3: CASTEAGGISDTQYF
DNA: TGTGCCAGCACCGAAGCGGGAGGTATTTCAGATACGCAGTATTTT

V: TRBV15
D: TRBD2
size: NA
length: 14
J: TRBJ2-7
CDR3: CATSRVAGAHEQYF
DNA: TGTGCCACCAGCAGAGTCGCGGGAGCACACGAGCAGTACTTC

V: TRBV7-9
D: NA
size: NA
length: 13
J: TRBJ1-1
CDR3: CASSTPGNTEAFF
DNA: TGTGCCAGCAGCACCCCAGGGAACACTGAAGCTTTCTTT

V: TRBV27
D: NA
size: NA
length: 12
J: TRBJ2-1
CDR3: CASRGTFNEQFF
DNA: TGTGCCAGCAGAGGGACTTTCAATGAGCAGTTCTTC

V: TRBV27
D: TRBD1
size: NA
length: 19
J: TRBJ2-3
CDR3: CASSSIRDRQRSSTDTQYF
DNA: TGTGCCAGCAGTTCGATCCGGGACAGACAACGATCTAGCACAGATACGCAGTATTTT

V: TRBV11-3
D: TRBD2
size: NA
length: 14
J: TRBJ2-1
CDR3: CASSLPGLAGGQFF
DNA: TGTGCCAGCAGCTTGCCGGGACTAGCGGGAGGGCAGTTCTTC

V: TRBV13
D: TRBD1
size: NA
length: 16
J: TRBJ2-7
CDR3: CANSSIRDRGSYEQYF
DNA: TGTGCCAACAGCTCCATCCGGGACAGGGGCTCCTACGAGCAGTACTTC

V: TRBV19
D: NA
size: few
length: 15
J: TRBJ2-7
CDR3: CASSSSEDMADEQYF
DNA: TGTGCCAGTAGTTCCTCCGAGGACATGGCCGACGAGCAGTACTTC

V: TRBV5-1
D: TRBD1
size: NA
length: 15
J: TRBJ1-5
CDR3: CASSPGQPELMPQHF
DNA: TGCGCCAGCAGCCCGGGACAGCCGGAACTAATGCCCCAGCATTTT

V: TRBV21-1
D: NA
size: NA
length: 19
J: TRBJ2-1
CDR3: CASRRRYSPRDGSYNEQFF
DNA: TGTGCCAGCAGAAGGCGATATTCCCCGCGGGACGGGAGCTACAATGAGCAGTTCTTC

V: TRBV15
D: NA
size: NA
length: 14
J: TRBJ2-6
CDR3: CAIGQISGANVLTF
DNA: TGTGCCATCGGACAGATCTCTGGGGCCAACGTCCTGACTTTC

V: TRBV15
D: NA
size: NA
length: 14
J: TRBJ1-2
CDR3: CATSYEAGEYGYTF
DNA: TGTGCCACCAGCTACGAGGCAGGGGAATATGGCTACACCTTC

V: TRBV7-2
D: NA
size: NA
length: 14
J: TRBJ2-7
CDR3: CASSLLEISYEQYF
DNA: TGTGCCAGCAGCTTACTCGAGATCTCCTACGAGCAGTACTTC

V: TRBV6-6
D: NA
size: NA
length: 16
J: TRBJ1-2
CDR3: CASSLYINGANYGYTF
DNA: TGTGCCAGCAGTTTGTACATTAACGGAGCTAACTATGGCTACACCTTC